Sequencing of this T cell receptor (beta chain) was carried out in a study of control samples from healthy donors and cancer patients. Germline V CDR1 and CDR2: LNHDA, SQIVND (reference sequence). Trimming cost V 5 bases and J 6 bases, with 20 bases left between them. CDR3 length: 16 residues. Here immunoSEQ multiplex PCR was the method, and the copy in TCRdb shows in-frame clones only, minus some. The sample carries about 92,000 clones, roughly 86% recorded once. V is TRBV19 and J is TRBJ1-5; the D is unclear. The receptor was derived from a woman aged 60-75 years in good health. Sequenced material: blood. The CDR3 region has the DNA TGTGCCAGTAGTTGGCGAGCCCGCGTGGGTAGTCAGCCCCAGCATTTT. The encoded protein is CASSWRARVGSQPQHF.